Below, 21 T cell receptor beta chains from the same sample are listed, as sequenced in a study of T cell responses to AZD1222 COVID-19 vaccine. Produced via immunoSEQ multiplex PCR; TCRdb's table is partial and in-frame only. The data contain approximately 97,000 clones, about 88% of them singletons. The sequences come from peripheral blood, collected on day 0 of AZD1222 vaccination. The receptors derive from an adult in good health.

The chain has TRBV3-1 (or the pseudogene TRBV3-2) and TRBJ1-1; 7 bases are a match to TRBD1. CDR3 length: 14 amino acids. Per the germline V gene, CDR1 is LGHDT and CDR2 is YNNKEL (reference sequence). V shed 3 bases and J 5 bases; nucleotides not matched to a gene: 6. The CDR3 sequence: CASSHDRAQTEAFF. The CDR3 DNA reads TGTGCCAGCAGCCACGACAGGGCGCAAACTGAAGCTTTCTTT.

The sample holds a few counts of this clone. This chain connects TRBV27 to TRBJ1-1, with 10 bases aligning to TRBD1. Trimming removed 5 bases from V and 4 bases from J; junction bases left unmatched: 7. Germline values: CDR1 MNHEY, CDR2 SMNVEV (reference sequence). The CDR3 consists of 15 residues. CDR3 coding DNA: TGTGCCAGCAGTGCTACAGGACAGGGGGTCACTGAAGCTTTCTTT. It yields the protein CASSATGQGVTEAFF.

The table lists this clone with a few counts. The chain is built from TRBV27 and TRBJ2-7, with 7 bases aligning to TRBD1. There are 17 residues in the CDR3. The germline V gene encodes CDR1 MNHEY and CDR2 SMNVEV (reference sequence). Losses at the gene ends were 5 bases for V and 3 bases for J; bases not matched to a gene: 16. CDR3 sequence (DNA): TGTGCCAGCAGTACCACCCGGACAGGCCCCCAGATCTACGAGCAGTACTTC. Translating it yields CASSTTRTGPQIYEQYF.

CDR3 amino acids: CASSRTTGELFF. CDR3 DNA: TGTGCCAGCAGCCGGACAACAGGGGAGCTGTTTTTT. The chain recombines TRBV3-1 (or the pseudogene TRBV3-2) with TRBJ2-2, with TRBD1 as a possible D gene (5 bases). The length of the CDR3 is 12 residues. V dropped 4 bases and J dropped 8 bases, with 8 bases sitting between them. Per germline, CDR1 LGHDT and CDR2 YNNKEL (reference sequence).

The chain carries TRBV5-1 and TRBJ1-1; unclear D gene. V shed 4 bases and J shed 2 bases, with 6 bases lying between them. The CDR3 is 12 residues long. CDR1 is SGHRS, CDR2 YFSETQ, per germline. For the CDR3, the DNA is TGCGCCAGCAGCAATCGTAACACTGAAGCTTTCTTT. Amino acid sequence: CASSNRNTEAFF.

The V call is TRBV27, the J call TRBJ2-3; tentative D call: TRBD2 (6 bases). Trimming took 7 bases from V and 6 from J, leaving 14 bases between them. This CDR3 has 13 residues. In germline, CDR1 is MNHEY, CDR2 SMNVEV (reference sequence). The DNA for the CDR3 is TGTGCCAGCACCCCTCGGGGGATGGATACGCAGTATTTT. It codes for CASTPRGMDTQYF.

A word on this clone: At one end, the junction sequence differs from germline, possibly due to a read error. The V call is TRBV7-2, the J call TRBJ1-4; D is perhaps TRBD1 (5 bases). The germline gives CDR1 SGHTA, CDR2 FQGNSA. This CDR3 spans 15 amino acids. CDR3 bases: TGTGCCAGCACCTTAGACGGGGACCTTAATGAAAAACTGTTTTTT. It yields the protein CASTLDGDLNEKLFF. Looking up the rest from reference TRBV7-2 and TRBJ1-4 gives the full variable domain: GAGVSQSPSNKVTEKGKDVELRCDPISGHTALYWYRQSLGQGLEFLIYFQGNSAPDKSGLPSDRFSAERTGGSVSTLTIQRTQQEDSAVYLCASTLDGDLNEKLFFGSGTQLSVL.

This chain uses TRBV4-3 with TRBJ2-3, with D unclear. Germline V gene data show CDR1 as LGHNA and CDR2 as YSLEER. This CDR3 is built from 14 residues. V shed 3 bases and J shed 9 bases, with 16 bases lying between them. CDR3 protein: CASSQTSAYGTQYF. The CDR3 DNA is TGCGCCAGCAGCCAGACAAGCGCCTATGGGACGCAGTATTTT.

V and J are TRBV6-2 or TRBV6-3 and TRBJ2-7; D remains ambiguous. The CDR3 spans 15 residues. V gave up 3 bases and J gave up 0 bases, with 12 bases separating them. Germline values: CDR1 MNHEY, CDR2 SVGEGT. CDR3 region: CASSYTGSRSYEQYF. The DNA of the CDR3 is TGTGCCAGCAGTTATACCGGCAGCCGCTCCTACGAGCAGTACTTC.

The chain uses TRBV27 and TRBJ2-2, with 8 bases identical to TRBD2. The CDR3 sequence is 16 residues long. Germline V gene sequence: CDR1 MNHEY, CDR2 SMNVEV (reference sequence). The J segment lost 6 bases and the V segment lost 5 bases, leaving 11 bases of the junction unmatched. DNA for the CDR3: TGTGCCAGCAGTCCCCGGGAGGGCCTGGGGGCCGGGGAGCTGTTTTTT. Its translation is CASSPREGLGAGELFF.

In DNA form, the CDR3 reads TGTGCCAGTAGTATAGGGACTCGGACGTCTGACGAGCAGTACTTC. Translating gives CASSIGTRTSDEQYF. The chain joins TRBV19 to TRBJ2-7, with D possibly matching TRBD2 (5 bases). In germline, CDR1 is LNHDA, CDR2 SQIVND (reference sequence). Trimming shortened V by 1 base and J by 5 bases, and 15 bases separated the two germline ends. This CDR3 contains 15 residues. Full variable domain (rest looked up from reference TRBV19 and TRBJ2-7): DGGITQSPKYLFRKEGQNVTLSCEQNLNHDAMYWYRQDPGQGLRLIYYSQIVNDFQKGDIAEGYSVSREKKESFPLTVTSAQKNPTAFYLCASSIGTRTSDEQYFGPGTRLTVT.

The V call is TRBV24-1, the J call TRBJ2-3; 8 bases are a match to TRBD2. The junction had 7 bases not matched to a gene; V was cut back by 6 bases and J by 3 bases. Germline assignment: CDR1 KGHDR and CDR2 SFDVKD. This CDR3 has 15 residues. The CDR3 bases are TGTGCCACCAGTCTTGGGGCTAGCGGGACAGATACGCAGTATTTT. This codes for CATSLGASGTDTQYF.

V and J are TRBV15 and TRBJ1-5; D unclear. With 1 base removed from V and 1 base from J, the gap between germline ends came to 5 bases. The CDR3 contains 14 residues. Germline loops: CDR1 LNHNV, CDR2 YYDKDF (reference sequence). CDR3 DNA sequence: TGTGCCACCAGCAGAGGTGGAAGCAATCAGCCCCAGCATTTT. This sequence encodes CATSRGGSNQPQHF.

CDR3 loop: CASSPGTRVSSGNTIYF. The CDR3 nucleotides read TGCGCCAGCAGTCCCGGGACAAGAGTCAGCTCTGGAAACACCATATATTTT. This rearrangement joins TRBV5-1 to TRBJ1-3, with a weak D call TRBD1 (6 bases). Germline V gene data show CDR1 as SGHRS and CDR2 as YFSETQ. This CDR3 has 17 residues. Trimming removed 5 bases at V and 0 bases at J, with 18 bases between.

The count of this clone is one. This chain uses TRBV11-1 with TRBJ2-7; 7 bases map to TRBD1. The CDR3 is made up of 14 amino acids. Trimming took 0 bases from V and 4 from J; bases not matched to a gene: 3. Germline V gene data show CDR1 as SGHAT and CDR2 as FQDESV (reference sequence). This chain's CDR3 is CASSLATGPYEQYF. CDR3 DNA: TGTGCCAGCAGCTTAGCGACAGGGCCATACGAGCAGTACTTC.

This rearrangement joins TRBV28 to TRBJ2-7, with D possibly being TRBD1 (5 bases). V was shortened by 6 bases and J by 0 bases, with 15 bases between the two germline ends. Germline-derived CDR1 and CDR2 are MDHEN and SYDVKM. The CDR3 is 15 residues long. Written as DNA, the CDR3 is TGTGCCAGCAGCCGGACACACTCTAACTCCTACGAGCAGTACTTC. Translated, it gives CASSRTHSNSYEQYF.

This clone was observed a single time. This rearrangement joins TRBV29-1 to TRBJ1-5; 11 positions match TRBD1. V was clipped by 6 bases and J by 6 bases; unmatched bases: 4. The CDR3 totals 13 residues. CDR1 and CDR2 from the germline V gene are SQVTM and ANQGSEA. The CDR3 nucleotides are TGCAGCGTCAGGACAGGGGGCAGTCAGCCCCAGCATTTT. This gives the protein CSVRTGGSQPQHF.

The chain is built from TRBV19 and TRBJ1-5, with D possibly TRBD1 on 5 matching bases. With 7 bases removed from V and 1 base from J, the gap between germline ends came to 14 bases. The CDR3 sequence is 15 residues long. The germline gives CDR1 LNHDA, CDR2 SQIVND (reference sequence). CDR3 in amino acids: CASNHWGESNQPQHF. The CDR3 nucleotides read TGTGCCAGTAACCACTGGGGGGAAAGCAATCAGCCCCAGCATTTT.

The genes are TRBV3-1 (or the pseudogene TRBV3-2) and TRBJ1-6; D is uncertain. The germline V and J ends were trimmed by 2 bases and 8 bases, with 10 bases remaining between them. CDR1 is LGHDT and CDR2 is YNNKEL in the germline V gene (reference sequence). CDR3 length equals 14 residues. The CDR3, as DNA: TGTGCCAGCAGCCAAATTCAGGAACATTCACCCCTCCACTTT. Its protein product is CASSQIQEHSPLHF.

The chain employs TRBV6-5 and TRBJ2-7; 7 nucleotides match TRBD1. The germline V gene has CDR1 MNHEY and CDR2 SVGAGI. The CDR3 runs to 13 residues. V dropped 2 bases and J dropped 9; count of bases not matched to a gene: 7. CDR3 sequence: CASSYQASGGQYF. CDR3 nucleotide sequence: TGTGCCAGCAGTTACCAAGCATCAGGGGGGCAGTACTTC.

This chain uses TRBV4-2 with TRBJ1-6; D may be TRBD1 (5 bases). Germline values: CDR1 LGHNA, CDR2 YNFKEQ. Trimming took off 4 bases at V and 7 bases at J, with 11 bases between the two ends. The CDR3 extends over 14 amino acids. The CDR3 nucleotides read TGTGCCAGCAGCCGAGGGGAGGGGAATTCACCCCTCCACTTT. It is translated as CASSRGEGNSPLHF.